One and the same sample provided the 11 T cell receptor beta chains below, sequenced in a study of blood T cells in healthy people across ages. The use of a sample-barcoded 5' primer and a J-beta primer mix characterized a second PCR of roughly 6 to 11 cycles. One entry per CDR3 protein, called by TCRdb with MiXCR from the 5' RACE reads. The sample yields about 1.7 million distinct CDR3 sequences, roughly 27% seen once. Sequencing input: blood. The receptor set was obtained from a woman aged 25 to 39 in good health.

In this sample, this clonotype turned up a few times. The rearrangement uses TRBV14 and TRBJ1-2; no clear D gene. Trimming stripped 0 bases from V and 6 bases from J, with 17 bases between. This CDR3 spans 16 amino acids. Per germline, CDR1 SGHDN and CDR2 FVKESK. The CDR3: CASSQEAGLISDGYTF. The DNA of the CDR3 is TGTGCCAGCAGCCAAGAGGCCGGTCTTATATCGGATGGCTACACCTTC.

This clonotype was seen more than once but under ten times. The chain has TRBV12-3 or TRBV12-4 and TRBJ1-2; D is possibly TRBD1 (5 bases). Trimming took off 8 bases at V and 3 bases at J, with 19 bases between the two ends. The CDR3 extends over 15 amino acids. Written as DNA, the CDR3 is TGTGCCAGCTCTCCCCTCTCCGGGGGAGACTATGGCTACACCTTC. Its protein is CASSPLSGGDYGYTF.

This clonotype has at least ten counts. The chain combines TRBV5-1 with TRBJ1-2; D is unclear. Germline-derived CDR1 and CDR2 are SGHRS and YFSETQ. Trimming took off 4 bases at V and 0 bases at J, with 13 bases between the two ends. The CDR3 covers 15 residues. The CDR3 protein is CASSVSAITNYGYTF. CDR3 sequence (DNA): TGCGCCAGCAGCGTCTCCGCGATTACTAACTATGGCTACACCTTC.

With respect to this clonotype: Its ends do not fully match the called genes, so a read error is possible. The chain is built from TRBV20-1 and TRBJ2-7, with 8 bases identical to TRBD2. CDR3 length: 16 residues. The germline V gene has CDR1 DFQATT and CDR2 SNEGSKA (reference sequence). The CDR3 DNA is TGCAGTGTTAGAGACGCCCGGGAGGGTAAAATCTACGAGCAGTACTTC. Residues: CSVRDAREGKIYEQYF.

This clonotype was picked up one time. The chain employs TRBV6-6 and TRBJ2-3, with D maybe TRBD2 (6 bases). The CDR3 is made up of 15 amino acids. Per the germline V gene, CDR1 is MNHNY and CDR2 is SVGAGI (reference sequence). The V end lost 6 bases, the J end lost 2 bases, and 15 bases lay between the germline ends. The CDR3: CASRGWGESTDTQYF. In DNA form, the CDR3 reads TGTGCCAGCAGGGGATGGGGGGAATCCACAGATACGCAGTATTTT.

The chain employs TRBV2 and TRBJ2-7; 7 bases line up with TRBD1. Unmatched junction bases numbered 9, after V lost 3 bases and J lost 7 bases. The CDR3 contains 14 residues. The V gene's germline CDR1 is SNHLY and CDR2 FYNNEI. DNA of the CDR3: TGTGCCAGCAGTGACCCCGGACAGGCTGTAGAGCAGTACTTC. It encodes CASSDPGQAVEQYF.

A few counts support this clonotype. V is TRBV2 and J is TRBJ2-1; tentatively, D is TRBD2 (6 bases). V lost 7 bases to trimming and J lost 4 bases, with 14 bases between them. CDR1 and CDR2 from the germline V gene are SNHLY and FYNNEI. CDR3 size: 14 residues. CDR3 sequence reads: CASIRDGGYNEQFF. Here the CDR3 DNA reads TGTGCCAGCATACGGGACGGGGGATACAATGAGCAGTTCTTC.

With respect to this clonotype: Its ends do not fully match the called genes, so a read error is possible. The V gene is TRBV12-3 or TRBV12-4, the J gene TRBJ2-1; TRBD2 might be the D (5 bases). This CDR3 is built from 11 residues. CDR3 DNA: TGTGCCGGCAGTTTAACGGGGGAGCAGTTCTTC. Its translation is CAGSLTGEQFF.

Written as DNA, the CDR3 is TGTGCCACATCTGTCGGCGTAAACACCGGGGAGCTGTTTTTT. Translation gives CATSVGVNTGELFF. The chain couples TRBV5-5 to TRBJ2-2, with D hard to call. This CDR3 has 14 residues. Trimming stripped 9 bases from V and 2 bases from J, with 14 bases between. Germline V lookup: CDR1 SGHKS, CDR2 YYEKEE (reference sequence).

The chain uses TRBV5-5 and TRBJ1-1, with D unclear. Per the germline V gene, CDR1 is SGHKS and CDR2 is YYEKEE (reference sequence). The CDR3 length is 13 residues. V was pared by 2 bases and J by 3 bases, with 8 bases between. The CDR3 nucleotides are TGTGCCAGCAGCTTCAGCGTTGACACTGAAGCTTTCTTT. Translation: CASSFSVDTEAFF.

This clonotype was recorded at least ten times. The chain links TRBV7-2 to TRBJ1-5; D is unclear. This CDR3 has 13 amino acids. The germline gives CDR1 SGHTA, CDR2 FQGNSA. Trimming stripped 7 bases from V and 4 bases from J, with 11 bases between. Written as DNA, the CDR3 is TGTGCCAGCACCGTGGGGTGGAATCAGCCCCAGCATTTT. This encodes CASTVGWNQPQHF.